These T cell receptor beta chains were read from a single sample in a study of response to subunit inactivated influenza vaccine. Using its own MiXCR run on the RT-PCR reads, TCRdb lists one record per CDR3 protein. The sample carries fewer than 400,000 distinct CDR3 sequences, less than 25% recorded once. This specimen consisted of PBMCs from blood, obtained around 22 months after vaccination. The receptor source for this set is a man aged 50 to 69 who received an inactivated influenza vaccine. Each CDR3 is given with its conserved first and last residue. The D gene is left open where the match is weak. Clone size, where shown, is once, few, many, or a class for clones that have expanded.

d_gene,j_gene,abundance,v_gene,len,CDR3aa,CDR3nt
.,TRBJ2-7,few,TRBV29-1,14,CSVGPSRLENEQYF,TGCAGCGTTGGCCCGAGCCGCCTCGAGAACGAGCAGTACTTC
TRBD2,TRBJ2-3,few,TRBV5-1,15,CASRAGTSGTDTQYF,TGCGCCAGCAGGGCCGGGACTAGCGGTACAGATACGCAGTATTTT
.,TRBJ1-5,many,TRBV12-3/TRBV12-4,16,CASSPPGLSLNQPQHF,TGTGCCAGCAGTCCCCCGGGGCTTTCCCTTAATCAGCCCCAGCATTTT
.,TRBJ2-1,few,TRBV20-1,12,CSAESWQREQFF,TGCAGTGCAGAAAGTTGGCAAAGAGAGCAGTTCTTC
.,TRBJ2-2,many,TRBV10-2,16,CASKRWGVTNTGELFF,TGCGCCAGCAAGCGTTGGGGAGTTACGAACACCGGGGAGCTGTTTTTT
.,TRBJ1-6,.,TRBV7-3,13,CASSYRDNSPLHF,TGTGCCAGCAGCTACAGGGATAATTCACCCCTCCACTTT
.,TRBJ1-5,.,TRBV15,15,CATSRDRGINQPQHF,TGTGCCACCAGCAGAGACAGGGGAATTAATCAGCCCCAGCATTTT
.,TRBJ2-1,.,TRBV6-1,15,CASSDSRKNYNEQFF,TGTGCCAGCAGTGACAGCAGAAAAAACTACAATGAGCAGTTCTTC
.,TRBJ1-2,few,TRBV28,15,CASSSTGFTNYGYTF,TGTGCCAGCAGTTCTACGGGTTTCACTAACTATGGCTACACCTTC
.,TRBJ2-5,few,TRBV19,12,CASSVGLGTQYF,TGTGCCAGTAGTGTTGGGTTGGGGACCCAGTACTTC
.,TRBJ1-2,few,TRBV12-3/TRBV12-4,16,CASSSHPGAGGYGYTF,TGTGCCAGCAGTTCCCACCCGGGCGCGGGGGGCTATGGCTACACCTTC